One sample yielded the 24 T cell receptor beta chains listed below, sequenced in a study of CD8+ T cells in alopecia areata (dated by TCRdb to 2016 to 2019). The method behind the library was the immunoSEQ multiplex PCR assay. RNA was extracted from all samples and reverse transcribed into cDNA, which served as template for TCR sequencing. Entries here come from immuneACCESS through TCRdb and include only in-frame sequences with V and J called. Some clones fail to appear in such tables; in the studies checked, an unresolved V gene covers under half of the shortfall, and the cause of the remainder is unknown. The table for this sample lists more than 90,000 clones; 30% to 40% of them were counted only once. Roughly 3.2% of the sample is held by the ten biggest clonotypes. What was sequenced was CD4+ T cells sorted from blood. Receptor source: a human donor with alopecia areata.

This clone was seen a few times. CDR3 nucleotide sequence: TGCAGCGTTGAGCTGGCCCGGTCCGAGCAGTACTTC. Encoded protein: CSVELARSEQYF. The V and J genes are TRBV29-1 and TRBJ2-7; the D is unclear. V was cut by 3 bases and J by 6 bases, with 12 bases left in between. The CDR3 covers 12 residues. Germline values: CDR1 SQVTM, CDR2 ANQGSEA.

The V and J genes are TRBV7-7 and TRBJ2-5; 9 bases match TRBD2. The CDR3 is 14 amino acids. The trim removed 4 bases at V and 9 bases at J, leaving 9 bases unmatched. CDR1 and CDR2 from the germline V gene are SSHAT and FNYEAQ (reference sequence). CDR3 region: CASSSRSGGGAQYF. CDR3 nucleotide sequence: TGTGCCAGCAGCTCCCGTAGCGGGGGAGGGGCCCAGTACTTC.

This sequence joins TRBV29-1 and TRBJ1-2, with 9 bases fitting TRBD1. This CDR3 is built from 14 residues. The germline CDR1 and CDR2 sequences are SQVTM and ANQGSEA. The junction had 9 bases not matched to a gene; V was cut back by 5 bases and J by 5 bases. The CDR3 region is CSVRPTGQGYGYTF. CDR3 coding DNA: TGCAGCGTTCGCCCCACCGGACAGGGGTATGGCTACACCTTC.

A single count supports this clone. The genes are TRBV30 and TRBJ2-1, with D possibly matching TRBD2 (5 bases). Looked up from germline, CDR1 is GTSNPN and CDR2 is SVGIG (reference sequence). V was pared by 8 bases and J by 0 bases, with 11 bases between. This CDR3 spans 13 amino acids. The chain's CDR3 is CARASPSYNEQFF. For the CDR3, the DNA is TGTGCCCGTGCTAGCCCCTCCTACAATGAGCAGTTCTTC. Full variable domain (rest looked up from reference TRBV30 and TRBJ2-1): SQTIHQWPATLVQPVGSPLSLECTVEGTSNPNLYWYRQAAGRGLQLLFYSVGIGQISSEVPQNLSASRPQDRQFILSSKKLLLSDSGFYLCARASPSYNEQFFGPGTRLTVL.

The chain uses TRBV29-1 and TRBJ1-2; D may be TRBD1 (5 bases). The length of the CDR3 is 12 residues. The germline CDR1 and CDR2 sequences are SQVTM and ANQGSEA. The V and J ends lost 3 bases and 4 bases respectively, with 9 bases between them. CDR3 residues: CSVDGDPYGYTF. Written as DNA, the CDR3 is TGCAGCGTTGACGGGGACCCCTATGGCTACACCTTC.

This clone showed up just a few times. The chain employs TRBV4-2 and TRBJ1-2; maybe TRBD1 (5 bases). Between the trimmed V and J ends, which lost 0 bases and 7 bases, there was a span of 15 bases. Germline values: CDR1 LGHNA, CDR2 YNFKEQ. This CDR3 region has 15 residues. CDR3 coding DNA: TGTGCCAGCAGCCAAGACGGGGGACCCCTCACTGGCTACACCTTC. This codes for CASSQDGGPLTGYTF.

This clone was seen a handful of times. CDR3 amino acids: CSVSYYNEQFF. CDR3 nucleotide sequence: TGCAGCGTTAGTTACTACAATGAGCAGTTCTTC. This chain links TRBV29-1 with TRBJ2-1; D call uncertain. The CDR3 is made up of 11 amino acids. Germline V lookup: CDR1 SQVTM, CDR2 ANQGSEA. V lost 5 bases, J lost 3 bases, and 5 bases lay in between.

The chain couples TRBV5-1 to TRBJ2-7; D is undetermined. V lost 4 bases and J lost 0, with 14 bases in between. The CDR3 is made up of 15 amino acids. From germline, CDR1 is SGHRS and CDR2 YFSETQ. CDR3 protein: CASSQESVSSYEQYF. The DNA of the CDR3 is TGCGCCAGCAGCCAAGAATCCGTCAGCTCCTACGAGCAGTACTTC.

The V and J genes are TRBV7-2 and TRBJ2-7, with a weak D call TRBD1 (6 bases). CDR3 length: 16 amino acids. CDR1 is SGHTA and CDR2 is FQGNSA in the germline V gene. The V end was cut by 5 bases, the J end by 2 bases, with 19 bases between. As DNA, the CDR3 is TGTGCCAGCAGCCCCAGGGGTCTAAGAGGGACCTACGAGCAGTACTTC. It translates to CASSPRGLRGTYEQYF.

This clone has more than one count but fewer than ten. The chain couples TRBV5-1 to TRBJ2-7; D tentatively fits TRBD1 or TRBD2 (5 bases each). The CDR3 covers 14 residues. Germline V gene sequence: CDR1 SGHRS, CDR2 YFSETQ. V was trimmed by 2 bases and J by 7 bases, leaving 16 bases between them. CDR3 amino acids: CASSFQGTGIEQYF. In nucleotides, the CDR3 is TGCGCCAGCAGCTTCCAAGGGACGGGCATTGAGCAGTACTTC.

The V gene is TRBV18, the J gene TRBJ1-1; TRBD1 matches 10 bases. The CDR3 length is 17 residues. The germline V gene has CDR1 KGHSH and CDR2 LQKENI. The V segment lost 6 bases and the J segment 0 bases; nucleotides outside the gene matches: 10. The chain's CDR3 is CASSQGTGAQMNTEAFF. DNA of the CDR3: TGTGCCAGCTCGCAAGGGACAGGGGCACAGATGAACACTGAAGCTTTCTTT.

The chain employs TRBV7-2 and TRBJ2-6; no definite D call. Deletions cut 3 bases from V and 0 bases from J, with 6 bases between. Per the germline V gene, CDR1 is SGHTA and CDR2 is FQGNSA. This CDR3 has 15 residues. CDR3 loop: CASSLIYSGANVLTF. CDR3 DNA sequence: TGTGCCAGCAGCTTGATCTACTCTGGGGCCAACGTCCTGACTTTC.

This chain connects TRBV15 to TRBJ2-3; D is tentatively TRBD1 or TRBD2 (5 bases each). Between the trimmed V and J ends, which lost 2 bases and 5 bases, there was a span of 11 bases. Germline CDR1 LNHNV, CDR2 YYDKDF (reference sequence). The length of the CDR3 is 14 residues. CDR3 loop: CATSRYRDGDTQYF. CDR3 sequence (DNA): TGTGCCACCAGCAGATACCGGGACGGAGATACGCAGTATTTT. Variable domain in full (rest from reference TRBV15 and TRBJ2-3): DAMVIQNPRYQVTQFGKPVTLSCSQTLNHNVMYWYQQKSSQAPKLLFHYYDKDFNNEADTPDNFQSRRPNTSFCFLDIRSPGLGDTAMYLCATSRYRDGDTQYFGPGTRLTVL.

This sequence joins TRBV5-4 and TRBJ2-5, with 7 bases matching TRBD2. Germline V gene sequence: CDR1 SGHNT, CDR2 YYREEE (reference sequence). J gave up 2 bases and V 4 bases, and 8 bases lay outside the gene matches. The CDR3 extends over 15 amino acids. The CDR3 DNA reads as TGTGCCAGCAGCATCCCCGGGACTAAACAAGAGACCCAGTACTTC. Translating gives CASSIPGTKQETQYF.

This clone has just a few counts. The chain has TRBV29-1 and TRBJ2-4; unclear D gene. The V end was cut by 4 bases, the J end by 0 bases, with 19 bases between. There are 17 residues in the CDR3. CDR1 and CDR2 from the germline V gene are SQVTM and ANQGSEA. CDR3 nucleotides: TGCAGCGTTGCCCTGAACTACGCGACCATAGCCAAAAACATTCAGTACTTC. Amino acids: CSVALNYATIAKNIQYF. The variable domain in full, with the rest retrieved from reference TRBV29-1 and TRBJ2-4, is SAVISQKPSRDICQRGTSLTIQCQVDSQVTMMFWYRQQPGQSLTLIATANQGSEATYESGFVIDKFPISRPNLTFSTLTVSNMSPEDSSIYLCSVALNYATIAKNIQYFGAGTRLSVL.

The rearrangement links TRBV7-2 to TRBJ2-3; D unclear. CDR1 SGHTA and CDR2 FQGNSA come from the germline V gene. The CDR3 runs 11 residues. V lost 3 bases to trimming and J lost 7 bases, with 5 bases between them. DNA of the CDR3: TGTGCCAGCAGCTTGACGAATACGCAGTATTTT. Translated, it gives CASSLTNTQYF.

The chain employs TRBV18 and TRBJ1-6; TRBD1 agrees at 7 bases. The germline CDR1 and CDR2 sequences are KGHSH and LQKENI. The ends lost 6 bases at V and 6 bases at J; junction bases unmatched: 5. CDR3 size: 14 residues. CDR3 DNA sequence: TGTGCCAGCTCGCATGACAGGGTTAATTCACCCCTCCACTTT. Its translation is CASSHDRVNSPLHF. Full variable domain (remainder filled in from reference TRBV18 and TRBJ1-6): NAGVMQNPRHLVRRRGQEARLRCSPMKGHSHVYWYRQLPEEGLKFMVYLQKENIIDESGMPKERFSAEFPKEGPSILRIQQVVRGDSAAYFCASSHDRVNSPLHFGNGTRLTVT.

The V call is TRBV29-1, the J call TRBJ1-1; D not certain. The CDR3 runs to 11 residues. Germline assignment: CDR1 SQVTM and CDR2 ANQGSEA. V was cut by 1 base and J by 7 bases, with 7 bases left in between. For the CDR3, the DNA is TGCAGCGTTGAAGGGGGAAATGAAGCTTTCTTT. It is translated as CSVEGGNEAFF.

There are a few counts of this clone. This sequence joins TRBV28 and TRBJ2-7; D remains unclear. The germline V gene encodes CDR1 MDHEN and CDR2 SYDVKM. The V end lost 8 bases, the J end lost 6 bases, and 17 bases lay between the germline ends. CDR3 length equals 13 residues. CDR3 in DNA: TGTGCCAGCCTGGGGTATACGGGTGGCGAGCAGTACTTC. Its protein is CASLGYTGGEQYF. Filled out from reference TRBV28 and TRBJ2-7, the complete variable domain reads DVKVTQSSRYLVKRTGEKVFLECVQDMDHENMFWYRQDPGLGLRLIYFSYDVKMKEKGDIPEGYSVSREKKERFSLILESASTNQTSMYLCASLGYTGGEQYFGPGTRLTVT.

This clone turned up a few times. The chain uses TRBV29-1 and TRBJ2-1; no firm D call. This CDR3 spans 11 amino acids. Trimming took off 6 bases at V and 6 bases at J, with 9 bases between the two ends. The germline V gene has CDR1 SQVTM and CDR2 ANQGSEA. The CDR3 region is CSVLRGNEQFF. CDR3 nucleotide sequence: TGCAGCGTGCTTCGCGGCAATGAGCAGTTCTTC.

This clone has a handful of counts. The chain recombines TRBV19 with TRBJ1-2, with D tentatively TRBD1 (6 bases). Between the trimmed V and J ends, which lost 7 bases and 7 bases, there was a span of 13 bases. The CDR3 consists of 12 residues. Per the germline V gene, CDR1 is LNHDA and CDR2 is SQIVND (reference sequence). CDR3 DNA: TGTGCCAGTAACCACAGGGTTACTGGCTACACCTTC. As protein: CASNHRVTGYTF.

Only a few counts were recorded for this clone. This chain uses TRBV29-1 with TRBJ2-3; TRBD1 agrees at 9 bases. This CDR3 comprises 12 residues. From germline, CDR1 is SQVTM and CDR2 ANQGSEA. The V gene end was trimmed by 8 bases and the J gene end by 4 bases; junction bases not matched to a gene: 4. As DNA, the CDR3 is TGCAGCACAGGACAGGGGTCAGATACGCAGTATTTT. It is translated as CSTGQGSDTQYF.

The genes are TRBV30 and TRBJ1-2, with a weak D call TRBD1 (5 bases). CDR3 length: 12 residues. The V end lost 5 bases, the J end lost 4 bases, and 11 bases lay between the germline ends. Germline CDR1 reads GTSNPN; CDR2 reads SVGIG (reference sequence). CDR3 sequence: CAWQGFGYGYTF. The CDR3 nucleotides read TGTGCCTGGCAGGGTTTCGGCTATGGCTACACCTTC.

The chain uses TRBV20-1 and TRBJ2-7; tentative D call: TRBD2 (6 bases). Germline-derived CDR1 and CDR2 are DFQATT and SNEGSKA (reference sequence). The length of the CDR3 is 11 residues. The V gene lost 3 bases and the J gene lost 4 bases, with 7 bases spanning the gap. The CDR3 DNA reads as TGCAGTGCTAGGGCGGGGTACGAGCAGTACTTC. Encoded protein: CSARAGYEQYF.